The 10 T cell receptor beta chains presented below share a single source sample, sequenced in a study of blood T cell repertoires in COVID-19. The assay was immunoSEQ multiplex PCR, and TCRdb's table has in-frame clones only and misses some. The table lists around 140,000 clones, 85% to 90% of them singletons. Sequencing was performed on peripheral blood. The receptors stem from a man aged 45-65 years with active COVID-19.

The chain is built from TRBV7-2 and TRBJ2-3; TRBD2 matches 8 bases. The CDR3 is 14 amino acids. V dropped 7 bases and J dropped 4; count of bases not matched to a gene: 7. CDR1 and CDR2 (germline): SGHTA, FQGNSA. The CDR3 nucleotides read TGTGCCAGCATCCCAACGGGGGGGCCAGATACGCAGTATTTT. As protein: CASIPTGGPDTQYF.

There are a few counts of this clone. This rearrangement joins TRBV3-1 (or the pseudogene TRBV3-2) to TRBJ2-1; 7 bases are a match to TRBD2. Germline loops: CDR1 LGHDT, CDR2 YNNKEL (reference sequence). The junction had 5 bases not matched to a gene; V was cut back by 3 bases and J by 6 bases. This CDR3 spans 14 amino acids. CDR3 protein: CASSQGGLRNEQFF. CDR3 in DNA: TGTGCCAGCAGCCAGGGGGGGTTGCGCAATGAGCAGTTCTTC.

The gene calls are TRBV10-3 and TRBJ2-3; 9 bases line up with TRBD1. This CDR3 has 12 residues. In germline, CDR1 is ENHRY, CDR2 SYGVKD. Unmatched junction bases numbered 4, after V lost 8 bases and J lost 7 bases. CDR3 in amino acids: CAIGDRANTQYF. The CDR3 coding sequence is TGTGCCATCGGGGACAGGGCTAATACGCAGTATTTT.

The genes are TRBV5-1 and TRBJ2-7; D is undetermined. V was cut by 0 bases and J by 6 bases, with 16 bases left in between. Germline V CDR1 and CDR2: SGHRS, YFSETQ. The CDR3 loop spans 15 amino acids. CDR3 sequence (DNA): TGCGCCAGCAGCTTGGATGGTACTATTTTCGGCGAGCAGTACTTC. This codes for CASSLDGTIFGEQYF.

This clone has just a few counts. The rearrangement links TRBV5-1 to TRBJ2-7; 9 nucleotides line up with TRBD1. This CDR3 is 12 amino acids long. The V gene's germline CDR1 is SGHRS and CDR2 YFSETQ. Trimming cost V 4 bases and J 6 bases; bases outside gene matches: 2. The CDR3 here is CASSGTGLEQYF. CDR3 sequence (DNA): TGCGCCAGCAGCGGGACAGGGCTCGAGCAGTACTTC.

This clone is a singleton in its sample. The chain uses TRBV11-3 and TRBJ2-5, with 14 bases that match TRBD2. The CDR3 covers 18 residues. Trimming cost V 5 bases and J 0 bases; bases outside gene matches: 8. CDR1 is SGHNT and CDR2 is YENEEA in the germline V gene. CDR3 protein: CASSGGTSGGLYQETQYF. CDR3 nucleotide sequence: TGTGCCAGCAGCGGAGGGACTAGCGGGGGTCTGTACCAAGAGACCCAGTACTTC. Drawing the rest from reference TRBV11-3 and TRBJ2-5, the complete variable domain is EAGVVQSPRYKIIEKKQPVAFWCNPISGHNTLYWYLQNLGQGPELLIRYENEEAVDDSQLPKDRFSAERLKGVDSTLKIQPAELGDSAVYLCASSGGTSGGLYQETQYFGPGTRLLVL.

This clone was seen more than once but under ten times. The chain employs TRBV4-2 and TRBJ1-6; 10 bases align to TRBD1. The germline CDR1 and CDR2 sequences are LGHNA and YNFKEQ. V gave up 1 base and J gave up 6 bases; unmatched junction bases: 9. CDR3 length: 18 residues. DNA for the CDR3: TGTGCCAGCAGCCAAGCCGTCGACAGGGGGCAAGGTAATTCACCCCTCCACTTT. Residues: CASSQAVDRGQGNSPLHF.

The genes are TRBV7-9 and TRBJ1-1; the D gene is possibly TRBD1 (6 bases). The V end was cut by 5 bases, the J end by 5 bases, with 12 bases between. The CDR3 has 13 residues. Germline loops: CDR1 SEHNR, CDR2 FQNEAQ (reference sequence). CDR3 amino acids: CASSRGATTEAFF. DNA for the CDR3: TGTGCCAGCAGCCGGGGGGCTACAACTGAAGCTTTCTTT.

The V call is TRBV9, the J call TRBJ1-5, with 7 bases that match TRBD1. Germline lookup yields CDR1 SGDLS and CDR2 YYNGEE. Trimming removed 6 bases from V and 4 bases from J; junction bases left unmatched: 7. This CDR3 region has 14 residues. In nucleotides, the CDR3 is TGTGCCAGCAACCCGGGACAGTCGAATCAGCCCCAGCATTTT. Its protein is CASNPGQSNQPQHF. Drawing the rest from reference TRBV9 and TRBJ1-5, the complete variable domain is DSGVTQTPKHLITATGQRVTLRCSPRSGDLSVYWYQQSLDQGLQFLIQYYNGEERAKGNILERFSAQQFPDLHSELNLSSLELGDSALYFCASNPGQSNQPQHFGDGTRLSIL.

The V and J genes are TRBV3-1 (or the pseudogene TRBV3-2) and TRBJ2-3, with unresolved D. The V end lost 4 bases, the J end lost 2 bases, and 7 bases lay between the germline ends. The CDR3 covers 13 residues. Germline CDR1 is LGHDT and CDR2 is YNNKEL (reference sequence). The CDR3 protein is CASSLAPTDTQYF. The CDR3 DNA reads as TGTGCCAGCAGCCTGGCCCCCACAGATACGCAGTATTTT.